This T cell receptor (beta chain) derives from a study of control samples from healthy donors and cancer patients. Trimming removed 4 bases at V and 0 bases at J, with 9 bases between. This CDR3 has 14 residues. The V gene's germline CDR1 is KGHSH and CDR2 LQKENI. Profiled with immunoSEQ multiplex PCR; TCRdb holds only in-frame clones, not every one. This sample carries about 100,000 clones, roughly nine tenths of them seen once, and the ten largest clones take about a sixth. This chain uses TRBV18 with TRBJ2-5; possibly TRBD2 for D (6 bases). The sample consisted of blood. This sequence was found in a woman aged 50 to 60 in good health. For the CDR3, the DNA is TGTGCCAGCTCACTGGGGGGATACCAAGAGACCCAGTACTTC. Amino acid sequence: CASSLGGYQETQYF.